Listed below are T cell receptor beta chains from one sample, sequenced in a study of T-cell reconstitution after alpha-beta-depleted transplantation in children. TCRdb redid the calling of the PCR reads with MiXCR, one entry per CDR3 protein. The sample includes hundreds of thousands of distinct CDR3 sequences, 12% of them seen just once. The starting material was PBMCs from the stem cell graft donor, obtained from the stem cell graft. These receptor sequences come from a human donor who donated a stem cell graft to a child with acute lymphoblastic leukemia. Each CDR3 is given with its conserved first and last residue. D genes are given only for firm matches. Expanded clones are given a class, and other clones once, few, many or no size at all.

v_call: TRBV12-3/TRBV12-4; j_call: TRBJ1-4; clone_size: -; d_call: TRBD1; cdr3_aa: CASSQRTGGEEKLFF; cdr3_nt: TGTGCCAGCAGCCAAAGGACAGGGGGCGAAGAAAAACTGTTTTTT
v_call: TRBV20-1; j_call: TRBJ2-1; clone_size: -; d_call: TRBD2; cdr3_aa: CSASGRGGSSVEQFF; cdr3_nt: TGCAGTGCTTCAGGGCGGGGGGGCAGTTCAGTTGAGCAGTTCTTC
v_call: TRBV20-1; j_call: TRBJ2-7; clone_size: many; d_call: -; cdr3_aa: CRFTTDSYEQYF; cdr3_nt: TGCAGATTTACTACAGACAGTTACGAGCAGTACTTC
v_call: TRBV7-2; j_call: TRBJ2-1; clone_size: many; d_call: -; cdr3_aa: CASSLETGEQFF; cdr3_nt: TGTGCCAGCAGCTTAGAGACAGGAGAGCAGTTCTTC
v_call: TRBV3-1; j_call: TRBJ2-1; clone_size: -; d_call: TRBD2; cdr3_aa: CASSQERTSGGGGEQFF; cdr3_nt: TGTGCCAGCAGCCAAGAAAGGACTAGCGGGGGAGGGGGAGAGCAGTTCTTC
v_call: TRBV7-8; j_call: TRBJ1-1; clone_size: many; d_call: -; cdr3_aa: CASSLSRGAWNTEAFF; cdr3_nt: TGTGCCAGCAGCTTATCTAGGGGGGCCTGGAACACTGAAGCTTTCTTT
v_call: TRBV12-3/TRBV12-4; j_call: TRBJ2-1; clone_size: many; d_call: -; cdr3_aa: CASSYSGNEQFF; cdr3_nt: TGTGCCAGCAGCTACTCGGGGAATGAGCAGTTCTTC
v_call: TRBV4-3; j_call: TRBJ2-2; clone_size: many; d_call: TRBD2; cdr3_aa: CASSQEFLFSGRNTGELFF; cdr3_nt: TGCGCCAGCAGCCAAGAATTTTTGTTCAGCGGGAGAAACACCGGGGAGCTGTTTTTT
v_call: TRBV29-1; j_call: TRBJ2-7; clone_size: many; d_call: TRBD1; cdr3_aa: CSANKGQGAYEQYF; cdr3_nt: TGCAGCGCAAACAAGGGACAGGGGGCTTACGAGCAGTACTTC
v_call: TRBV10-3; j_call: TRBJ2-2; clone_size: many; d_call: TRBD1; cdr3_aa: CAIRGQGASTGELFF; cdr3_nt: TGTGCCATCAGGGGACAGGGGGCGAGCACCGGGGAGCTGTTTTTT
v_call: TRBV5-1; j_call: TRBJ1-2; clone_size: many; d_call: -; cdr3_aa: CASSLRPDTNYGYTF; cdr3_nt: TGCGCCAGCAGCTTGCGCCCAGATACTAACTATGGCTACACCTTC
v_call: TRBV27; j_call: TRBJ2-2; clone_size: few; d_call: TRBD2; cdr3_aa: CASSLLPSGGGTGELFF; cdr3_nt: TGTGCCAGCAGTTTATTGCCGAGCGGGGGGGGGACCGGGGAGCTGTTTTTT
v_call: TRBV28; j_call: TRBJ2-5; clone_size: many; d_call: TRBD2; cdr3_aa: CASSLLAGDWVQETQYF; cdr3_nt: TGTGCCAGCAGTTTACTAGCGGGGGATTGGGTACAAGAGACCCAGTACTTC
v_call: TRBV25-1; j_call: TRBJ1-5; clone_size: many; d_call: -; cdr3_aa: CASSEDPRGGNQPQHF; cdr3_nt: TGTGCCAGCAGTGAGGATCCACGGGGAGGGAATCAGCCCCAGCATTTT
v_call: TRBV7-3; j_call: TRBJ1-1; clone_size: -; d_call: -; cdr3_aa: CASSVGKNTEAFF; cdr3_nt: TGTGCCAGCAGCGTAGGGAAGAACACTGAAGCTTTCTTT
v_call: TRBV10-2; j_call: TRBJ2-5; clone_size: many; d_call: TRBD1; cdr3_aa: CASSDRAPETQYF; cdr3_nt: TGCGCCAGCAGCGACAGGGCACCCGAGACCCAGTACTTC
v_call: TRBV4-2; j_call: TRBJ2-5; clone_size: -; d_call: -; cdr3_aa: CAMGPGTLQETQYF; cdr3_nt: TGTGCCATGGGCCCCGGGACTCTACAAGAGACCCAGTACTTC
v_call: TRBV7-9; j_call: TRBJ1-2; clone_size: many; d_call: -; cdr3_aa: CASSTFGYGYTF; cdr3_nt: TGTGCCAGCAGCACCTTCGGCTATGGCTACACCTTC
v_call: TRBV18; j_call: TRBJ1-5; clone_size: -; d_call: -; cdr3_aa: CASSPTISTGQPQHF; cdr3_nt: TGTGCCAGCTCACCAACCATATCCACGGGCCAGCCCCAGCATTTT
v_call: TRBV4-3; j_call: TRBJ2-7; clone_size: many; d_call: TRBD2; cdr3_aa: CASSQGTSGTYEQYF; cdr3_nt: TGCGCCAGCAGCCAAGGGACTAGCGGCACCTACGAGCAGTACTTC
v_call: TRBV20-1; j_call: TRBJ1-2; clone_size: many; d_call: TRBD1; cdr3_aa: CSARGGQAVSGYTF; cdr3_nt: TGCAGTGCTAGAGGCGGACAGGCGGTTTCTGGCTACACCTTC
v_call: TRBV19; j_call: TRBJ1-1; clone_size: -; d_call: -; cdr3_aa: CASSITGGSSEAFF; cdr3_nt: TGTGCCAGTAGTATTACCGGGGGGTCCTCTGAAGCTTTCTTT
v_call: TRBV27; j_call: TRBJ2-7; clone_size: many; d_call: TRBD2; cdr3_aa: CASSFSSGLYEQYF; cdr3_nt: TGTGCCAGCAGTTTTTCTAGCGGGTTGTACGAGCAGTACTTC
v_call: TRBV5-1; j_call: TRBJ2-2; clone_size: many; d_call: -; cdr3_aa: CASSLNPQGRTGELFF; cdr3_nt: TGCGCCAGCAGCTTGAATCCCCAGGGGCGCACCGGGGAGCTGTTTTTT
v_call: TRBV4-2; j_call: TRBJ2-3; clone_size: many; d_call: TRBD2; cdr3_aa: CASSQERGAQYF; cdr3_nt: TGTGCCAGCAGCCAAGAGCGGGGGGCGCAGTATTTT
v_call: TRBV6-5; j_call: TRBJ2-6; clone_size: few; d_call: TRBD1; cdr3_aa: CASSYRVRGISGANVLTF; cdr3_nt: TGTGCCAGCAGTTATAGGGTCAGGGGGATCTCTGGGGCCAACGTCCTGACTTTC
v_call: TRBV9; j_call: TRBJ1-3; clone_size: many; d_call: -; cdr3_aa: CASSERPKPNSGNTIYF; cdr3_nt: TGTGCCAGCAGCGAGCGACCGAAACCAAACTCTGGAAACACCATATATTTT
v_call: TRBV14; j_call: TRBJ1-1; clone_size: few; d_call: -; cdr3_aa: CASSQMGLLNTEAFF; cdr3_nt: TGTGCCAGCAGCCAAATGGGACTGCTGAACACTGAAGCTTTCTTT
v_call: TRBV7-2; j_call: TRBJ2-1; clone_size: many; d_call: -; cdr3_aa: CASSLDHGARTDEQFF; cdr3_nt: TGTGCCAGCAGCTTAGACCACGGGGCCCGCACGGACGAGCAGTTCTTC
v_call: TRBV4-3; j_call: TRBJ2-1; clone_size: many; d_call: TRBD1; cdr3_aa: CASSRVPGQGNNEQFF; cdr3_nt: TGCGCCAGCAGCCGAGTACCGGGACAGGGTAACAATGAGCAGTTCTTC
v_call: TRBV28; j_call: TRBJ2-2; clone_size: many; d_call: -; cdr3_aa: CATIHRAPAGELFF; cdr3_nt: TGTGCCACCATACACAGGGCCCCCGCCGGGGAGCTGTTTTTT
v_call: TRBV4-2; j_call: TRBJ2-2; clone_size: many; d_call: -; cdr3_aa: CASSPWASNTGELFF; cdr3_nt: TGTGCCAGCAGCCCGTGGGCAAGTAACACCGGGGAGCTGTTTTTT
v_call: TRBV6-2/TRBV6-3; j_call: TRBJ1-5; clone_size: many; d_call: -; cdr3_aa: CASARSSNQPQHF; cdr3_nt: TGTGCCAGCGCTAGGAGTAGCAATCAGCCCCAGCATTTT
v_call: TRBV2; j_call: TRBJ2-3; clone_size: many; d_call: TRBD2; cdr3_aa: CACQVAGRTDTQYF; cdr3_nt: TGTGCCTGCCAAGTAGCGGGACGCACAGATACGCAGTATTTT